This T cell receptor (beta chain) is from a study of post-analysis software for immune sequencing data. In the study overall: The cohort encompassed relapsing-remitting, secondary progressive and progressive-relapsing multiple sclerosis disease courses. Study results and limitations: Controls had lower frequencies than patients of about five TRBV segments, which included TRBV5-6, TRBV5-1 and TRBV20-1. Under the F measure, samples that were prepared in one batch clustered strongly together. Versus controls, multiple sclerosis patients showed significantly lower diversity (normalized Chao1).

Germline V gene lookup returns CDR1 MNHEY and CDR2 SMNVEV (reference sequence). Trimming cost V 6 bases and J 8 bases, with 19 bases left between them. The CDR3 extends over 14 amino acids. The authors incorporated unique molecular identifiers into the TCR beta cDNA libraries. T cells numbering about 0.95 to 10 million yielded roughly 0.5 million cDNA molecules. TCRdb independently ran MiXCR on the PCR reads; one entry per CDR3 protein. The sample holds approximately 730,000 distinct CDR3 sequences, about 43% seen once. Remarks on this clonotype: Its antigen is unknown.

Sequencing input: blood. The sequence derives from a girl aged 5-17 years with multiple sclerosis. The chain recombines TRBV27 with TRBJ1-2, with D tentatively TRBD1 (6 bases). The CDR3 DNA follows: TGTGCCAGCAGGGAAACAGGGACCGATTTCGGCTACACCTTC. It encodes CASRETGTDFGYTF.